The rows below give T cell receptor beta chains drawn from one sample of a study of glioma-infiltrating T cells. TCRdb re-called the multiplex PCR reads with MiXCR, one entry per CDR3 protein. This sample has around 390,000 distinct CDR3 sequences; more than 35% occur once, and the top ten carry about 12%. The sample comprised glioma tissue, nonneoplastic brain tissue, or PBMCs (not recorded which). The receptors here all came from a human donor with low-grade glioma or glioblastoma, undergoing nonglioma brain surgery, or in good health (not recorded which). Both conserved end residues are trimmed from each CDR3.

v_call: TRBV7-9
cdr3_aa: ASSWEGRGTDTQY

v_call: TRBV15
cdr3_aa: ATSRDGISYEQY

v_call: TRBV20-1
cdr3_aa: SAEPGRLQQPQH

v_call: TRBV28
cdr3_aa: ASSPRGQGGTEAF

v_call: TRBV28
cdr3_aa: ASTEGTLPLNTEAF

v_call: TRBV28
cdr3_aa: ASSPSASINEQF

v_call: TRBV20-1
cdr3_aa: SAATGTGSNEQF

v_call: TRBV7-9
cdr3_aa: ASSVLTGRANREGTDTQY

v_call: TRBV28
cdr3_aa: ASSLPGAEGQAF

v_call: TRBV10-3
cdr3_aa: AINKRDSYYEQY

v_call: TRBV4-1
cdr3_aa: ASSQSAGGTEQF

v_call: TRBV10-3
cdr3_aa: AISDRGDSYEQY

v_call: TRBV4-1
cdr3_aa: ASSQTMTSPPTDTQY

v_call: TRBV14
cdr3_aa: ASSQVGTLNEQF

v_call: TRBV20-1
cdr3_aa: SARDSQLGEQY

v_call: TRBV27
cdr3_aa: ASSLQGSTYVETQY

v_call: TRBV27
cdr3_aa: ASRPTGLRREQF

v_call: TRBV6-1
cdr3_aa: AISGGAGTGASSTDTQY

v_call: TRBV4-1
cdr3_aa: ASSQDRRYEQY

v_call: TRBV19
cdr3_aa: ASSTHRGSKNIQY

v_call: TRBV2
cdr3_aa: AIEAGGIQY